This T cell receptor (beta chain) was identified in a study of blood T cell repertoires in COVID-19. Study as a whole: COVID-19 samples, acute and convalescent, were from the United States, Italy and Spain. In each case, the material was cDNA or gDNA derived from T cells, B-cell-depleted T cells, or PBMCs.

Generated by immunoSEQ multiplex PCR, the TCRdb table keeps only in-frame clones and is missing some. Of approximately 350,000 clones listed, around 83% are singletons. CDR1 is SGHAT, CDR2 FQNNGV, per germline. V shed 2 bases and J shed 6 bases, with 13 bases lying between them. CDR3 size: 14 residues. The sequenced sample was peripheral blood. The clonotype was recovered from a man under 40 with active or convalescent COVID-19. This chain uses TRBV11-2 with TRBJ1-2; weak D call: TRBD1 (5 bases). CDR3 nucleotide sequence: TGTGCCAGCAGCTTATCCAGGGCGGGGGATGGCTACACCTTC. Encoded protein: CASSLSRAGDGYTF.